This T cell receptor (beta chain) was sequenced during a study of blood T cell repertoires in COVID-19. The table came from immunoSEQ multiplex PCR; TCRdb's copy has only in-frame clones and leaves some out. In the table there are 330,000 or so clones, about 90% of which are singletons. V was shortened by 4 bases and J by 9 bases, with 15 bases between the two germline ends. CDR3 size: 13 residues. CDR1 and CDR2 from the germline V gene are SGHNT and YYREEE (reference sequence). The TCR comes from a woman aged 30 to 39 who had recovered from COVID-19. The rearrangement joins TRBV5-4 to TRBJ2-3, with D maybe TRBD1 (6 bases). The sequencing input was PBMCs or T cells enriched from blood (not recorded which). This CDR3 reads CASSPRATGTQYF. CDR3 bases: TGTGCCAGCAGCCCTCGGGCGACAGGCACGCAGTATTTT.